What follows are 23 T cell receptor beta chains derived from one specimen sequenced in a study of blood T cell repertoires in COVID-19. The method was immunoSEQ multiplex PCR; TCRdb's version includes in-frame clones alone and lacks a portion of them. This table holds about 130,000 clones, approximately 90% found once. Sequencing used peripheral blood. These receptors all stem from a man in his 60s with COVID-19, enrolled during active disease.

This chain uses TRBV9 with TRBJ2-5; 9 nucleotides align to TRBD2. Germline V gene data show CDR1 as SGDLS and CDR2 as YYNGEE. The CDR3 runs to 14 residues. V lost 0 bases and J lost 5; bases outside the gene matches: 2. The DNA of the CDR3 is TGTGCCAGCAGCGTAGCTACTAGCGGGGAGACCCAGTACTTC. This encodes CASSVATSGETQYF.

The chain is built from TRBV7-9 and TRBJ1-4; D not resolved. Germline V lookup: CDR1 SEHNR, CDR2 FQNEAQ (reference sequence). Trimming stripped 1 base from V and 8 bases from J, with 11 bases between. This CDR3 is built from 14 residues. The CDR3 DNA is TGTGCCAGCAGCTTAGAAGGTCTCGGGGAAAAACTGTTTTTT. Translation gives CASSLEGLGEKLFF.

The chain joins TRBV7-2 to TRBJ1-2, with a weak D call TRBD1 (5 bases). The CDR3 spans 14 residues. Germline loops: CDR1 SGHTA, CDR2 FQGNSA. The ends were cut back, 1 base at V and 8 bases at J, with 14 bases in the middle. For the CDR3, the DNA is TGTGCCAGCAGCTTAGTATCGGACATGGAGGGCTACACCTTC. This codes for CASSLVSDMEGYTF. The full variable domain, its missing parts supplied by reference TRBV7-2 and TRBJ1-2, is GAGVSQSPSNKVTEKGKDVELRCDPISGHTALYWYRQSLGQGLEFLIYFQGNSAPDKSGLPSDRFSAERTGGSVSTLTIQRTQQEDSAVYLCASSLVSDMEGYTFGSGTRLTVV.

V is TRBV11-3 and J is TRBJ2-2, with unresolved D. The V gene's germline CDR1 is SGHNT and CDR2 YENEEA. The CDR3 runs to 13 residues. V was clipped by 1 base and J by 5 bases, with 5 bases between them. This chain's CDR3 is CASSLAVTGELFF. The CDR3 DNA reads as TGTGCCAGCAGCTTAGCGGTGACCGGGGAGCTGTTTTTT.

The chain couples TRBV27 to TRBJ2-1; D call uncertain. The V gene lost 6 bases and the J gene lost 5 bases, with 8 bases spanning the gap. The germline CDR1 and CDR2 sequences are MNHEY and SMNVEV (reference sequence). This CDR3 spans 12 amino acids. The CDR3 protein is CASRRVHNEQFF. CDR3 bases: TGTGCCAGCAGGCGCGTACACAATGAGCAGTTCTTC.

This chain links TRBV19 with TRBJ1-2; the match to TRBD1 covers 7 bases. The CDR3 totals 17 residues. Losses at the gene ends were 4 bases for V and 3 bases for J; bases not matched to a gene: 14. Germline CDR1 and CDR2: LNHDA and SQIVND (reference sequence). The CDR3 DNA reads as TGTGCCAGTAGTACCTGGTCTGGTCAGGGGGGCTACTATGGCTACACCTTC. Translated, it gives CASSTWSGQGGYYGYTF.

Regarding this clone: Other DNA sequences from this sample encode an identical CDR3 as well. The V and J genes are TRBV5-1 and TRBJ1-4; D is undetermined. The V and J ends lost 1 base and 0 bases respectively, with 4 bases between them. CDR3 length: 14 amino acids. Looked up from germline, CDR1 is SGHRS and CDR2 is YFSETQ. For the CDR3, the DNA is TGCGCCAGCAGCTTGCGGGCAACTAATGAAAAACTGTTTTTT. This translates into CASSLRATNEKLFF.

The chain is built from TRBV27 and TRBJ2-7; possible D gene TRBD1, 6 bases. Trimming took off 4 bases at V and 5 bases at J, with 12 bases between the two ends. This CDR3 contains 13 residues. The germline V gene encodes CDR1 MNHEY and CDR2 SMNVEV (reference sequence). The CDR3 spells CASSYFQGNEQYF. As DNA, the CDR3 is TGTGCCAGCAGTTACTTCCAGGGGAACGAGCAGTACTTC.

CDR3 sequence (DNA): TGTGCCAGCAGGTCGGGGGGGGACGCTGAAGCTTTCTTT. Its protein product is CASRSGGDAEAFF. V gene TRBV27 combines with J gene TRBJ1-1, with D tentatively TRBD1 (5 bases). V lost 6 bases, J lost 6 bases, and 14 bases lay in between. The CDR3 runs to 13 residues. Germline CDR1 is MNHEY and CDR2 is SMNVEV (reference sequence).

This chain links TRBV9 with TRBJ1-2, with TRBD1 matching over 7 bases. The trim removed 4 bases at V and 4 bases at J, leaving 7 bases unmatched. The CDR3 spans 14 residues. Germline-derived CDR1 and CDR2 are SGDLS and YYNGEE. CDR3: CASSPARGSYGYTF. The CDR3 DNA is TGTGCCAGCAGCCCGGCCAGGGGGTCCTATGGCTACACCTTC.

V usage is TRBV5-8 and J usage is TRBJ2-5; TRBD2 matches at 13 bases. Germline assignment: CDR1 SGHTS and CDR2 YDEGEE. The CDR3 extends over 16 amino acids. V lost 1 base, J lost 5 bases, and 5 bases stayed unmatched. The CDR3 DNA is TGTGCCAGCAGCTTGCTCGGACTAGCGGGGGCTGAGACCCAGTACTTC. It specifies CASSLLGLAGAETQYF.

The V call is TRBV6-5, the J call TRBJ1-1; D call uncertain. Germline assignment: CDR1 MNHEY and CDR2 SVGAGI. The CDR3 is 15 amino acids. Trimming cost V 6 bases and J 1 base, with 15 bases left between them. CDR3 sequence: CASSPTPSGNTEAFF. DNA for the CDR3: TGTGCCAGCAGCCCCACGCCCTCCGGGAACACTGAAGCTTTCTTT.

The CDR3 sequence is CASSVEGSAYGYTF. The CDR3 DNA reads as TGTGCCAGCAGCGTAGAGGGGTCCGCCTATGGCTACACCTTC. This sequence joins TRBV9 and TRBJ1-2, with D possibly matching TRBD1 (5 bases). CDR1 is SGDLS, CDR2 YYNGEE, per germline. This CDR3 contains 14 residues. Trimming shortened V by 0 bases and J by 4 bases, and 10 bases separated the two germline ends.

This sequence joins TRBV29-1 and TRBJ1-1; 8 nucleotides agree with TRBD1. Germline CDR1 SQVTM, CDR2 ANQGSEA. V lost 6 bases to trimming and J lost 0 bases; unmatched junction nucleotides: 0. This CDR3 contains 12 residues. The CDR3 bases are TGCAGCGTGGACAGGGTGAACACTGAAGCTTTCTTT. Its translation: CSVDRVNTEAFF.

V is TRBV30 and J is TRBJ1-1; no definite D call. Germline-derived CDR1 and CDR2 are GTSNPN and SVGIG (reference sequence). The V end was cut by 3 bases, the J end by 4 bases, with 9 bases between. The CDR3 runs 12 residues. The CDR3 loop is CAWRLMFTEAFF. CDR3 nucleotide sequence: TGTGCCTGGAGACTGATGTTCACTGAAGCTTTCTTT.

This clone appeared once. The V call is TRBV27, the J call TRBJ2-1; perhaps TRBD1 as D (6 bases). V was pared by 6 bases and J by 7 bases, with 19 bases between. Germline-derived CDR1 and CDR2 are MNHEY and SMNVEV (reference sequence). The CDR3 extends over 15 amino acids. CDR3: CASRRSGTHRNEQFF. CDR3 nucleotide sequence: TGTGCCAGCAGAAGATCCGGGACACATCGAAATGAGCAGTTCTTC.

A single count supports this clone. This CDR3 reads CASSRDRGRGYGYTF. The CDR3 region has the DNA TGCGCCAGCAGCCGTGACAGGGGGAGAGGGTATGGCTACACCTTC. The chain links TRBV4-1 to TRBJ1-2; 9 bases agree with TRBD1. CDR1 MGHRA and CDR2 YSYEKL come from the germline V gene. V lost 4 bases and J lost 5; bases outside the gene matches: 8. This CDR3 comprises 15 residues.

Details on this clone: Other DNA sequences in this specimen translate into the identical CDR3. In nucleotides, the CDR3 is TGTGCCAGCAGTCCTCGCGATGAGCAGTTCTTC. This codes for CASSPRDEQFF. The rearrangement uses TRBV6-6 and TRBJ2-1; D gene uncertain. Trimming stripped 5 bases from V and 8 bases from J, with 7 bases between. Per germline, CDR1 MNHNY and CDR2 SVGAGI (reference sequence). This CDR3 is built from 11 residues.

This chain links TRBV19 with TRBJ1-5; a possible D gene is TRBD1 (6 bases). The CDR3 totals 16 residues. Trimming removed 6 bases at V and 0 bases at J, with 15 bases between. Germline loops: CDR1 LNHDA, CDR2 SQIVND (reference sequence). The CDR3 DNA is TGTGCCAGTAGGGTGACAGGAACGAATAGCAATCAGCCCCAGCATTTT. Translated: CASRVTGTNSNQPQHF.

CDR3 DNA: TGCAGCGTCGGTGGACAGGCTGGGGGCTACACCTTC. This gives the protein CSVGGQAGGYTF. V and J are TRBV29-1 and TRBJ1-2, with 7 positions matching TRBD1. The CDR3 extends over 12 amino acids. After removal of 6 bases from V and 8 bases from J, the junction contained 9 bases not matched to a gene. Germline V gene data show CDR1 as SQVTM and CDR2 as ANQGSEA.

The J gene is TRBJ1-2, the V gene TRBV5-1; maybe TRBD1 (5 bases). CDR3 length equals 14 residues. CDR1 is SGHRS, CDR2 YFSETQ, per germline. The germline V and J ends were trimmed by 1 base and 4 bases, with 11 bases remaining between them. The CDR3 spells CASSLRAGLYGYTF. CDR3 sequence (DNA): TGCGCCAGCAGCTTGAGGGCAGGGCTCTATGGCTACACCTTC.

This clone was seen only a few times. This chain joins TRBV7-3 and TRBJ2-3; TRBD1 agrees at 11 bases. Looked up from germline, CDR1 is SGHTA and CDR2 is FQGTGA. J lost 6 bases, V lost 5 bases, and 13 bases had no gene match. This CDR3 has 17 amino acids. For the CDR3, the DNA is TGTGCCAGCAGCCAACACTCCGGGACAGGGGGACGTGATACGCAGTATTTT. It is translated as CASSQHSGTGGRDTQYF.

This chain connects TRBV5-6 to TRBJ1-2, with 9 nucleotides matching TRBD1. Germline CDR1 is SGHDT and CDR2 is YYEEEE. V lost 3 bases to trimming and J lost 2 bases; unmatched junction nucleotides: 5. CDR3 length: 15 amino acids. The CDR3 loop reads CASSSGTGRNYGYTF. Written as DNA, the CDR3 is TGTGCCAGCAGCTCTGGGACAGGGAGGAACTATGGCTACACCTTC.